This TCR beta chain was identified in a study of shared clonotypes between healthy human individuals. Study at large: Samples came from two female and a few male donors aged 18 to 49. Study results and caveats: Unshared clonotypes carried lower generation probabilities than those common to all four donors. Roughly 5.3% of naive CD4 clonotypes were common to a few donors.

The CDR3 covers 12 residues. The V end lost 3 bases, the J end lost 8 bases, and 8 bases lay between the germline ends. Germline V gives CDR1 ENHRY, CDR2 SYGVKD. With respect to this clone: Its antigen is unidentified.

Naive CD8 cells lacked CD45RO and underwent positive selection for CCR7, leaving out terminally differentiated effector memory CD45RA+ cells. Donors comprised healthy HIV-negative adults lacking recent acute infections or vaccinations. Measured with immunoSEQ multiplex PCR; TCRdb has only the in-frame clones, and not every one. Of roughly 2.1 million clones in the sample, more than 85% were seen once. The sequence was obtained from a man younger than 35 in good health. Some clones in this sample may be carry-over from other donors' samples. The rearrangement links TRBV10-3 to TRBJ2-1; D unclear. The source material was naive CD8+ T cells from PBMCs. CDR3 nucleotide sequence: TGTGCCATCAGTGATACCCGGGATGAGCAGTTCTTC. This codes for CAISDTRDEQFF.